This T cell receptor (beta chain) was sequenced for a study of T cells in localized non-small cell lung cancer. Assay: immunoSEQ multiplex PCR; the TCRdb copy retains only in-frame clones and omits some. The sample shows 60,000 to 65,000 clones, almost 90% of them seen only once. Worth noting for this clone: The target antigen is unknown.

Study-level findings and limits: Sequence data derive from only one tumor region, so heterogeneity remains possible. Those with higher blood T cell density had longer overall survival. Median approximately 61 top-100 tumor clones were shared with paired adjacent lung.

The V gene's germline CDR1 is MNHEY and CDR2 SMNVEV (reference sequence). CDR3 length equals 18 residues. V dropped 7 bases and J dropped 1 base, with 25 bases sitting between them. Specimen: peripheral blood, collected before any cancer treatment. The gene calls are TRBV27 and TRBJ1-1; D gene ambiguous. The clonotype originates from a woman between 40 and 69 years old with stage I lung adenocarcinoma. As DNA, the CDR3 is TGTGCCAGCATTATCTCTTGGCGCGCCTCTTTAAGGAACACTGAAGCTTTCTTT. Protein: CASIISWRASLRNTEAFF.